Described below is a single TCR beta chain sequence and its context. Its antigen remains unidentified. 13 Jbeta primers and 60 Vbeta primers were used for the PCR. The method was immunoSEQ multiplex PCR; TCRdb's version includes in-frame clones alone and lacks a portion of them. The table includes some 120,000 clones, around three quarters detected once. This sample stems from a study of cytomegalovirus exposure and HLA in healthy donors. Findings and limits, study-wide: The likely explanation for a cluster of highly shared sequence variants was sequencing artifact.

There are 12 residues in the CDR3. Germline values: CDR1 SNHLY, CDR2 FYNNEI. V was pared by 8 bases and J by 3 bases, with 10 bases between. The sequencing sample was made of PBMCs. The chain links TRBV2 to TRBJ1-1, with unresolved D. This TCR was sampled from a man aged 25-45 years in good health and CMV-seropositive. The CDR3 sequence: CASGTEDTEAFF. The CDR3 DNA follows: TGTGCCAGCGGCACGGAGGACACTGAAGCTTTCTTT.